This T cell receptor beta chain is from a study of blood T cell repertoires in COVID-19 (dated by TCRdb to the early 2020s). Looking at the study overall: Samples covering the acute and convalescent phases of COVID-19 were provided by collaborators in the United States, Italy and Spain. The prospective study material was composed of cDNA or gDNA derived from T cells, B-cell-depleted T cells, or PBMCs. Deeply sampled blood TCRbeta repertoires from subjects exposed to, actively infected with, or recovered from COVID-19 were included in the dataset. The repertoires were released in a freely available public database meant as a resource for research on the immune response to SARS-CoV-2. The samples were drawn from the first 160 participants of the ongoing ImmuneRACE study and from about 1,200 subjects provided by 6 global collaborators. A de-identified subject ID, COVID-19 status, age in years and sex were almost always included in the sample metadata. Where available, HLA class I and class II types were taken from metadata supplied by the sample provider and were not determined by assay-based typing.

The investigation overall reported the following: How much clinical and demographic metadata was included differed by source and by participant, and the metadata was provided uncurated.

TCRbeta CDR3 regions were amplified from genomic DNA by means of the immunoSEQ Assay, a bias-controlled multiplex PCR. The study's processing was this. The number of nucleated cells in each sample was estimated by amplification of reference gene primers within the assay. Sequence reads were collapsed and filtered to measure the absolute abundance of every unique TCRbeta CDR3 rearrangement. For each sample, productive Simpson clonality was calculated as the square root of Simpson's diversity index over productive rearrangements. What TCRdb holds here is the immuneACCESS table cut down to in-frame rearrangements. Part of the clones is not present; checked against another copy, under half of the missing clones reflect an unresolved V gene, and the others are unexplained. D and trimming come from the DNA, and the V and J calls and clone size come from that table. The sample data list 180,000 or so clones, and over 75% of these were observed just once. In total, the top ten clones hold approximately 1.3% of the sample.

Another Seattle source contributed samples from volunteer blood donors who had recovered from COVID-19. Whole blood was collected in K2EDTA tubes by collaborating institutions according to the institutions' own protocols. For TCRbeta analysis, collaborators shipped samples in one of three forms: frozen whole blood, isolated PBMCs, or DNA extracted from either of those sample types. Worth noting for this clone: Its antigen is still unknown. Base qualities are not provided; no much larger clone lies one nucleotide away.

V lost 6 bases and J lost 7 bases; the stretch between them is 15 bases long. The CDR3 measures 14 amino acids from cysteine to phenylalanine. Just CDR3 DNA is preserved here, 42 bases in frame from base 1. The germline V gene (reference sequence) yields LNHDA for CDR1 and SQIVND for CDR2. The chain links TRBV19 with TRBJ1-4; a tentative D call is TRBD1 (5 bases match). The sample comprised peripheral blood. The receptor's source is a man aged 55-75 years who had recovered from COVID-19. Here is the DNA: TGTGCCAGTAGCCTGGGAGGGGTAGGTGAAAAACTGTTTTTT. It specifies CASSLGGVGEKLFF.